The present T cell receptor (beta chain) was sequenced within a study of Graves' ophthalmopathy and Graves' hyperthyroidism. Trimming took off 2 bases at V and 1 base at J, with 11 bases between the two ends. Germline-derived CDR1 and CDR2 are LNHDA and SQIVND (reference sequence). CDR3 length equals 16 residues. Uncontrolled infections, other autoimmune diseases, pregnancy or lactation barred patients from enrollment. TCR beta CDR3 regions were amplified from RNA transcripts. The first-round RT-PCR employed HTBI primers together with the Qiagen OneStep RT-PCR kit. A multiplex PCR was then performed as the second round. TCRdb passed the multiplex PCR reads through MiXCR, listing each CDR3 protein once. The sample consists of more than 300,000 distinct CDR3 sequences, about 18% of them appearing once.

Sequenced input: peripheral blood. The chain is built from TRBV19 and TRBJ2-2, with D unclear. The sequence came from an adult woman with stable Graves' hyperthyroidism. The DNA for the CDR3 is TGTGCCAGTAGTATATCTTTTAACGTGAACACCGGGGAGCTGTTTTTT. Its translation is CASSISFNVNTGELFF.